These 15 T cell receptor beta chains share one sample of origin, sequenced in a study of blood T cell repertoires in COVID-19. Assay used: immunoSEQ multiplex PCR; TCRdb lists only in-frame clones, some missing. The data hold 45,000 to 60,000 clones, with around 81% observed a single time. Sequenced: peripheral blood. The receptors shown here come from a man older than 75 with COVID-19, enrolled during active disease.

This chain uses TRBV28 with TRBJ2-1, with 10 bases that match TRBD2. Unmatched junction bases numbered 13, after V lost 4 bases and J lost 7 bases. CDR3 size: 17 residues. CDR1 is MDHEN and CDR2 is SYDVKM in the germline V gene. The CDR3 DNA sequence: TGTGCCAGCAGTTCGGGGGTAGCGGGGGGAAGGTGGAATGAGCAGTTCTTC. Encoded protein: CASSSGVAGGRWNEQFF. Full variable domain (missing parts from reference TRBV28 and TRBJ2-1): DVKVTQSSRYLVKRTGEKVFLECVQDMDHENMFWYRQDPGLGLRLIYFSYDVKMKEKGDIPEGYSVSREKKERFSLILESASTNQTSMYLCASSSGVAGGRWNEQFFGPGTRLTVL.

The chain couples TRBV5-6 to TRBJ1-4, with D maybe TRBD1 (5 bases). V lost 3 bases and J lost 0, with 12 bases in between. The CDR3 totals 16 residues. Germline V gene lookup returns CDR1 SGHDT and CDR2 YYEEEE. The CDR3 bases are TGTGCCAGCAGCTCTTACAGGTTAACAACTAATGAAAAACTGTTTTTT. Translated: CASSSYRLTTNEKLFF. The full variable domain, in which reference TRBV5-6 and TRBJ1-4 provide the parts outside the CDR3, is DAGVTQSPTHLIKTRGQQVTLRCSPKSGHDTVSWYQQALGQGPQFIFQYYEEEERQRGNFPDRFSGHQFPNYSSELNVNALLLGDSALYLCASSSYRLTTNEKLFFGSGTQLSVL.

A single count supports this clone. The V gene is TRBV7-2, the J gene TRBJ2-5; TRBD1 is a possible D gene (6 bases). The V end lost 5 bases, the J end lost 5 bases, and 24 bases lay between the germline ends. CDR3 length equals 17 residues. Germline values: CDR1 SGHTA, CDR2 FQGNSA. CDR3 region: CASSKGHPNNPLETQYF. As DNA, the CDR3 is TGTGCCAGCAGCAAGGGACACCCGAATAATCCTTTGGAGACCCAGTACTTC.

The chain is built from TRBV3-1 (or the pseudogene TRBV3-2) and TRBJ1-6, with 9 bases matching TRBD1. With 4 bases clipped from V and 8 bases from J, the junction kept 3 bases outside the gene matches. Germline loops: CDR1 LGHDT, CDR2 YNNKEL (reference sequence). This CDR3 has 14 amino acids. The CDR3 nucleotides read TGTGCCAGCAGCCGGCGACAGGGGGATTCACCCCTCCACTTT. Translation gives CASSRRQGDSPLHF.

V usage is TRBV4-2 and J usage is TRBJ2-5, with D maybe TRBD2 (6 bases). V was trimmed by 2 bases and J by 5 bases, leaving 15 bases between them. Looked up from germline, CDR1 is LGHNA and CDR2 is YNFKEQ. The CDR3 runs to 15 residues. The CDR3: CASSQNRDSRETQYF. CDR3 sequence (DNA): TGTGCCAGCAGCCAAAACCGGGACTCCCGGGAGACCCAGTACTTC.

Comment on this clone: Mismatch with germline at one junction end may stem from a read error. The chain combines TRBV7-9 with TRBJ1-1; unclear D gene. Germline V CDR1 and CDR2: SEHNR, FQNEAQ (reference sequence). CDR3 length equals 13 residues. CDR3 DNA sequence: TGTGCCAGCAGCGTAGCCTCCGGCACTGAAGCTTTCTTT. The encoded protein is CASSVASGTEAFF. Drawing the rest from reference TRBV7-9 and TRBJ1-1, the complete variable domain is DTGVSQNPRHKITKRGQNVTFRCDPISEHNRLYWYRQTLGQGPEFLTYFQNEAQLEKSRLLSDRFSAERPKGSFSTLEIQRTEQGDSAMYLCASSVASGTEAFFGQGTRLTVV.

The chain is built from TRBV28 and TRBJ2-2; 7 bases match TRBD1. V dropped 3 bases and J dropped 3; count of bases not matched to a gene: 4. The CDR3 sequence is 15 residues long. Germline CDR1 and CDR2: MDHEN and SYDVKM. CDR3 in DNA: TGTGCCAGCAGTTTTCGACAGGGCGACACCGGGGAGCTGTTTTTT. Protein product: CASSFRQGDTGELFF.

CDR3 DNA: TGTGCCAGTAGTACTAGCGGGAGCCTTATATCCTACAATGAGCAGTTCTTC. This codes for CASSTSGSLISYNEQFF. The rearrangement joins TRBV19 to TRBJ2-1, with TRBD2 matching 10 bases. Germline assignment: CDR1 LNHDA and CDR2 SQIVND (reference sequence). Trimming removed 4 bases from V and 1 base from J; junction bases left unmatched: 7. The CDR3 has 17 amino acids.

The V and J genes are TRBV10-1 and TRBJ2-1; 12 positions match TRBD2. CDR3 length: 16 residues. The trim removed 8 bases at V and 0 bases at J, leaving 5 bases unmatched. Germline loops: CDR1 WNHNN, CDR2 SYGVQD (reference sequence). The CDR3 DNA reads as TGCGCCAGCGGTGGGACTAGCGGGCTCTCCTACAATGAGCAGTTCTTC. Protein sequence: CASGGTSGLSYNEQFF.

The chain couples TRBV15 to TRBJ2-1; 12 nucleotides line up with TRBD1. CDR3 length: 16 residues. Germline trimming cut 1 base from V and 5 bases from J; bases unmatched to any gene: 3. Germline V gives CDR1 LNHNV, CDR2 YYDKDF (reference sequence). CDR3 sequence: CATSRGGTGGHNEQFF. In DNA, the CDR3 is TGTGCCACCAGCAGAGGGGGGACAGGGGGCCACAATGAGCAGTTCTTC.

The chain employs TRBV24-1 and TRBJ1-1; 7 bases map to TRBD1. The CDR3 is 13 amino acids. After removal of 1 base from V and 11 bases from J, the junction contained 6 bases not matched to a gene. Germline CDR1 reads KGHDR; CDR2 reads SFDVKD. The chain's CDR3 is CATSDFTGARAFF. CDR3 coding DNA: TGTGCCACCAGTGATTTCACAGGGGCGCGGGCTTTCTTT.

V usage is TRBV6-2 or TRBV6-3 and J usage is TRBJ2-5; maybe TRBD2 (5 bases). Trimming took off 2 bases at V and 7 bases at J, with 20 bases between the two ends. Germline lookup yields CDR1 MNHEY and CDR2 SVGEGT. This CDR3 is 16 amino acids long. The CDR3 spells CASSYGRSRGIGTQYF. Written as DNA, the CDR3 is TGTGCCAGCAGTTACGGAAGATCACGGGGAATTGGGACCCAGTACTTC.

The chain has TRBV2 and TRBJ1-5, with 11 bases that match TRBD1. Trimming removed 6 bases from V and 0 bases from J; junction bases left unmatched: 4. Germline CDR1 and CDR2: SNHLY and FYNNEI. The CDR3 totals 16 residues. CDR3: CASRGDRGISNQPQHF. CDR3 DNA: TGTGCCAGCAGGGGGGACAGGGGGATTAGCAATCAGCCCCAGCATTTT.

This clone has a handful of counts. This chain connects TRBV30 to TRBJ1-4; 7 bases map to TRBD1. Germline trimming cut 3 bases from V and 0 bases from J; bases unmatched to any gene: 4. Germline V gives CDR1 GTSNPN, CDR2 SVGIG (reference sequence). This CDR3 comprises 15 residues. CDR3 sequence (DNA): TGTGCCTGGAGCGGACAGGACTCAACTAATGAAAAACTGTTTTTT. Translating gives CAWSGQDSTNEKLFF.

The chain carries TRBV9 and TRBJ1-1; D remains unclear. CDR1 is SGDLS, CDR2 YYNGEE, per germline. This CDR3 contains 16 residues. V dropped 3 bases and J dropped 1 base, with 16 bases sitting between them. For the CDR3, the DNA is TGTGCCAGCAGCGCCCTAGCTTTGCAGCAGAACACTGAAGCTTTCTTT. This translates into CASSALALQQNTEAFF. Using reference TRBV9 and TRBJ1-1 for the parts outside the CDR3, the full variable domain is DSGVTQTPKHLITATGQRVTLRCSPRSGDLSVYWYQQSLDQGLQFLIQYYNGEERAKGNILERFSAQQFPDLHSELNLSSLELGDSALYFCASSALALQQNTEAFFGQGTRLTVV.